A single sample gave rise to the 19 T cell receptor beta chains below, sequenced in a study of OX40 agonist ivuxolimab in advanced cancers. TCRdb keeps only in-frame clones here, not all; method: immunoSEQ multiplex PCR. The sample records 65,000 to 80,000 clones, more than 85% being singletons. Sequences were derived from CD4+ or CD8+ T cells sorted from blood, sampled in a trial of the OX40 agonist ivuxolimab. Every receptor here comes from an adult with an advanced solid tumor such as melanoma, head and neck, liver or kidney cancer.

The V call is TRBV7-6, the J call TRBJ2-3; D remains unclear. The V end lost 5 bases, the J end lost 2 bases, and 11 bases lay between the germline ends. Looked up from germline, CDR1 is SGHVS and CDR2 is FNYEAQ. The length of the CDR3 is 14 residues. For the CDR3, the DNA is TGTGCCAGCAGCCCCCAGAGGACCACAGATACGCAGTATTTT. It is translated as CASSPQRTTDTQYF.

This chain joins TRBV7-9 and TRBJ2-7; 16 bases fit TRBD2. CDR3 length equals 14 residues. V trimming: 7 bases; J trimming: 11 bases; junction bases outside the gene matches: 8. Looked up from germline, CDR1 is SEHNR and CDR2 is FQNEAQ (reference sequence). The CDR3 nucleotides read TGTGCCAGCACCGACCAGGGACTAGCGGGAGGGAAGTACTTC. Translation gives CASTDQGLAGGKYF.

The V gene is TRBV5-1, the J gene TRBJ1-1; a weak D match, TRBD1 (5 bases). V lost 3 bases to trimming and J lost 6 bases, with 18 bases between them. This CDR3 spans 15 amino acids. Per the germline V gene, CDR1 is SGHRS and CDR2 is YFSETQ. The CDR3 sequence is CASSSAGLGTAEAFF. CDR3 DNA sequence: TGCGCCAGCAGCTCCGCGGGACTGGGGACGGCTGAAGCTTTCTTT.

The chain combines TRBV28 with TRBJ2-7; 11 nucleotides match TRBD1. The CDR3 consists of 16 residues. V dropped 6 bases and J dropped 2; count of bases not matched to a gene: 9. Germline lookup yields CDR1 MDHEN and CDR2 SYDVKM. CDR3 nucleotide sequence: TGTGCCAGCAGCCCCGGGGGGACAGGGGGACCCTACGAGCAGTACTTC. Translated: CASSPGGTGGPYEQYF.

The rearrangement uses TRBV11-2 and TRBJ2-1; 10 bases align to TRBD2. V was pared by 2 bases and J by 3 bases, with 1 base of the junction left unmatched. Germline V gene data show CDR1 as SGHAT and CDR2 as FQNNGV. The CDR3 totals 15 residues. CDR3 region: CASSLRTSGYNEQFF. The CDR3 nucleotides are TGTGCCAGCAGCTTACGGACTAGCGGCTACAATGAGCAGTTCTTC.

V usage is TRBV6-5 and J usage is TRBJ2-1; unclear D gene. The CDR3 extends over 14 amino acids. V lost 2 bases, J lost 7 bases, and 12 bases lay in between. CDR1 and CDR2 from the germline V gene are MNHEY and SVGAGI. Here the CDR3 DNA reads TGTGCCAGCAGTTACAGGTTAGCTAGGAATGAGCAGTTCTTC. It yields the protein CASSYRLARNEQFF.

This chain connects TRBV21-1 to TRBJ2-4. TRBV21-1 is tagged as a pseudogene. This CDR3 comprises 17 residues. CDR3 bases: TGTGCCAGCAGCACGCTACCCCCGGAAGAAGCCAAAAACATTCAGTACTTC. The encoded protein is CASSTLPPEEAKNIQYF.

The rearrangement uses TRBV7-2 and TRBJ2-7, with TRBD1 matching over 9 bases. V was clipped by 7 bases and J by 3 bases; unmatched bases: 10. Germline V lookup: CDR1 SGHTA, CDR2 FQGNSA. This CDR3 is 15 amino acids long. The CDR3 loop is CASNLQGAQYYEQYF. DNA for the CDR3: TGTGCCAGCAACCTACAGGGGGCGCAGTACTACGAGCAGTACTTC. Combining the CDR3 with reference TRBV7-2 and TRBJ2-7 gives the whole variable domain GAGVSQSPSNKVTEKGKDVELRCDPISGHTALYWYRQSLGQGLEFLIYFQGNSAPDKSGLPSDRFSAERTGGSVSTLTIQRTQQEDSAVYLCASNLQGAQYYEQYFGPGTRLTVT.

The chain links TRBV7-2 to TRBJ1-5, with D tentatively TRBD1 (6 bases). The V gene lost 4 bases and the J gene lost 4 bases, with 11 bases spanning the gap. Germline lookup yields CDR1 SGHTA and CDR2 FQGNSA. The CDR3 contains 14 residues. Here the CDR3 reads CASSYTGLNQPQHF. Written as DNA, the CDR3 is TGTGCCAGCAGCTATACAGGGTTGAATCAGCCCCAGCATTTT.

A single count supports this clone. This rearrangement joins TRBV9 to TRBJ2-1, with 9 bases that match TRBD2. CDR1 is SGDLS and CDR2 is YYNGEE in the germline V gene. J lost 1 base, V lost 0 bases, and 2 bases had no gene match. This CDR3 region has 16 residues. DNA of the CDR3: TGTGCCAGCAGCGTAGCTCTAGCGGGGTCCTACAATGAGCAGTTCTTC. Translating it yields CASSVALAGSYNEQFF.

The rearrangement uses TRBV19 and TRBJ2-1; D is perhaps TRBD1 or TRBD2 (5 bases each). Trimming cost V 5 bases and J 6 bases, with 17 bases left between them. The CDR3 runs to 15 residues. CDR1 and CDR2 from the germline V gene are LNHDA and SQIVND (reference sequence). Here the CDR3 DNA reads TGTGCCAGTAGTGTCGGGGACCGGTTTGGCAATGAGCAGTTCTTC. This sequence encodes CASSVGDRFGNEQFF. The variable domain in full, with the rest retrieved from reference TRBV19 and TRBJ2-1, is DGGITQSPKYLFRKEGQNVTLSCEQNLNHDAMYWYRQDPGQGLRLIYYSQIVNDFQKGDIAEGYSVSREKKESFPLTVTSAQKNPTAFYLCASSVGDRFGNEQFFGPGTRLTVL.

This chain uses TRBV7-3 with TRBJ2-5; 8 nucleotides line up with TRBD1. With V trimmed by 6 bases and J by 3 bases, 9 bases remained unmatched. Looked up from germline, CDR1 is SGHTA and CDR2 is FQGTGA. The CDR3 runs to 15 residues. CDR3 in amino acids: CASSPGTGVEETQYF. The CDR3 DNA sequence: TGTGCCAGCAGTCCCGGGACAGGTGTTGAAGAGACCCAGTACTTC. Based on the CDR3 plus reference TRBV7-3 and TRBJ2-5, the full variable domain is GAGVSQTPSNKVTEKGKYVELRCDPISGHTALYWYRQSLGQGPEFLIYFQGTGAADDSGLPNDRFFAVRPEGSVSTLKIQRTERGDSAVYLCASSPGTGVEETQYFGPGTRLLVL.

This chain uses TRBV28 with TRBJ1-4, with no clear D. Trimming took off 7 bases at V and 5 bases at J, with 5 bases between the two ends. The CDR3 totals 11 residues. Germline values: CDR1 MDHEN, CDR2 SYDVKM. This CDR3 reads CASKTNEKLFF. For the CDR3, the DNA is TGTGCCAGCAAAACGAATGAAAAACTGTTTTTT.

The chain is built from TRBV6-6 and TRBJ2-1; D is tentatively TRBD1 or TRBD2 (6 bases each). The length of the CDR3 is 15 residues. From germline, CDR1 is MNHNY and CDR2 SVGAGI (reference sequence). The ends were cut back, 7 bases at V and 5 bases at J, with 18 bases in the middle. CDR3 coding DNA: TGTGCCAGCACCACCTGGGGGCGGGACGACAATGAGCAGTTCTTC. Amino acid sequence: CASTTWGRDDNEQFF.

For this clone: Distinct nucleotide sequences in the sample also encode this CDR3. V gene TRBV5-4 combines with J gene TRBJ1-1; D is uncertain. Germline V gene data show CDR1 as SGHNT and CDR2 as YYREEE (reference sequence). V was clipped by 3 bases and J by 0 bases, with 6 bases between them. The length of the CDR3 is 13 residues. Here the CDR3 DNA reads TGTGCCAGCAGCTCACAAGTGAACACTGAAGCTTTCTTT. It translates to CASSSQVNTEAFF.

The chain links TRBV28 to TRBJ2-3; no reliable D call. The length of the CDR3 is 13 residues. With 8 bases removed from V and 0 bases from J, the gap between germline ends came to 9 bases. Germline values: CDR1 MDHEN, CDR2 SYDVKM. As DNA, the CDR3 is TGTGCCAGCGGTACGTGGAGCACAGATACGCAGTATTTT. As protein: CASGTWSTDTQYF.

The chain uses TRBV30 and TRBJ2-2; 7 nucleotides line up with TRBD1. This CDR3 comprises 16 residues. Germline V CDR1 and CDR2: GTSNPN, SVGIG (reference sequence). The junction had 7 bases not matched to a gene; V was cut back by 3 bases and J by 0 bases. Written as DNA, the CDR3 is TGTGCCTGGAGCGAGGACAGGAGTTCGAACACCGGGGAGCTGTTTTTT. Its translation: CAWSEDRSSNTGELFF.

The chain has TRBV18 and TRBJ2-1; 14 bases match TRBD2. With V trimmed by 5 bases and J by 10 bases, 7 bases remained unmatched. The CDR3 has 15 amino acids. CDR1 and CDR2 (germline): KGHSH, LQKENI. This CDR3 is CASSRGGLAGDEQFF. Here the CDR3 DNA reads TGTGCCAGCTCAAGGGGGGGACTAGCGGGAGACGAGCAGTTCTTC.

This clone was recorded once. The V and J genes are TRBV7-9 and TRBJ1-5, with 7 bases that match TRBD1. The junction had 5 bases not matched to a gene; V was cut back by 5 bases and J by 4 bases. CDR1 and CDR2 (germline): SEHNR, FQNEAQ (reference sequence). This CDR3 has 14 amino acids. CDR3 sequence (DNA): TGTGCCAGCAGCGCGGACAGGAAGAATCAGCCCCAGCATTTT. Its protein product is CASSADRKNQPQHF. The entire variable domain, with the rest obtained from reference TRBV7-9 and TRBJ1-5, is as follows: DTGVSQNPRHKITKRGQNVTFRCDPISEHNRLYWYRQTLGQGPEFLTYFQNEAQLEKSRLLSDRFSAERPKGSFSTLEIQRTEQGDSAMYLCASSADRKNQPQHFGDGTRLSIL.